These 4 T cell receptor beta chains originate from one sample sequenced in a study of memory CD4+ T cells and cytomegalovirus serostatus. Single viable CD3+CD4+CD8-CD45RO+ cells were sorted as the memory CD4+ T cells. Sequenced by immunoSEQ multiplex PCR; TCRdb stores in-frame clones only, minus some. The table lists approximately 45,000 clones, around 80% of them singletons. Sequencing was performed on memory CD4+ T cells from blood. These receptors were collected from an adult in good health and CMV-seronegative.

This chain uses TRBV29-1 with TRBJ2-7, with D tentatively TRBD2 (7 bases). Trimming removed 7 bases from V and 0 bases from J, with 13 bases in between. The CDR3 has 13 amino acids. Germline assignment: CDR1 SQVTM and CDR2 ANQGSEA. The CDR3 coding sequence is TGCAGCGGTGGGGGCGGGAGCTCCTACGAGCAGTACTTC. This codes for CSGGGGSSYEQYF.

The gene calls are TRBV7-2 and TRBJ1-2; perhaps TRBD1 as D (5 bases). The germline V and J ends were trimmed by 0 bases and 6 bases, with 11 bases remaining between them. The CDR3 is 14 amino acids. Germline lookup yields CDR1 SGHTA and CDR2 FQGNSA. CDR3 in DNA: TGTGCCAGCAGCTTAGCGGGGGACGGTAATGGCTACACCTTC. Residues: CASSLAGDGNGYTF.

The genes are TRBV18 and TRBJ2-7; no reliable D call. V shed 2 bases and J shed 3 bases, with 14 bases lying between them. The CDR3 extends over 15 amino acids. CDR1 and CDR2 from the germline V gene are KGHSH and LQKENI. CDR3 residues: CASSPASTKNYEQYF. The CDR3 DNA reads TGTGCCAGCTCACCAGCAAGTACTAAGAACTACGAGCAGTACTTC.

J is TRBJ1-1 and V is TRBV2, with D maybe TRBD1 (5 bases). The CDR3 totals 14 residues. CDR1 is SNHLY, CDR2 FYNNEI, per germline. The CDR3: CASEFQAGGTEAFF. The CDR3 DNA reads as TGTGCGAGCGAATTCCAGGCGGGGGGCACTGAAGCTTTCTTT.